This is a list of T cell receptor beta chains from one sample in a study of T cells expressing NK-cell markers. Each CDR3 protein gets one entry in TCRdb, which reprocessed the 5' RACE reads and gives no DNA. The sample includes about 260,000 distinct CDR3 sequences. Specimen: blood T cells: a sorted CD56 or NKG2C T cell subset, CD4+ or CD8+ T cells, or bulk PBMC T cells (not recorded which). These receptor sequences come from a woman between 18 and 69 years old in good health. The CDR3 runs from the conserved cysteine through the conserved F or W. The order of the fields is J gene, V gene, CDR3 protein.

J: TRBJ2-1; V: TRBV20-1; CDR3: CSANPGGGYNEQFF
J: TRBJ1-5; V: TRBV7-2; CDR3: CASSEAINQPQHF
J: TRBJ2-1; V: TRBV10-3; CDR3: CAISEAANEQFF
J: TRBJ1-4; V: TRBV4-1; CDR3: CASSRLGAVEKLFF
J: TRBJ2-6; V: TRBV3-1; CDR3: CASSQSSSGANVLTF
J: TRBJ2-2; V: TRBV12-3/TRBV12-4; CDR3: CASSFNSGRVSGELFF
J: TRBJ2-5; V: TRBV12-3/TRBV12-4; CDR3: CASSLAQGQGETQYF
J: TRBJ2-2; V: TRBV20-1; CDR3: CSASLWAGEAGELFF
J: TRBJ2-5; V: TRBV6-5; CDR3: CASSWGETQYF
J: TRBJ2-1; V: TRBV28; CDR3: CASIVYNEQFF
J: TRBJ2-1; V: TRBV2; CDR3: CASRTSIGYNEQFF
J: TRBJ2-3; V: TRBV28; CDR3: CASSLLRTGLADTQYF
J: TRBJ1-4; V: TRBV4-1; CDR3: CASSQPRGHGNEKLFF
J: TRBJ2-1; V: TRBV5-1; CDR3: CASSLYAANEQFF
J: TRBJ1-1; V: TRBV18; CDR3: CASSPPQGGTEAFF